This TCR beta chain was sequenced in a study of T cell repertoires in cytomegalovirus infection. In germline, CDR1 is MNHEY, CDR2 SMNVEV (reference sequence). The CDR3 loop spans 15 amino acids. Trimming shortened V by 0 bases and J by 6 bases, and 14 bases separated the two germline ends. Each CDR3 protein gets one entry after TCRdb re-called the reads with MiXCR. The data contain 650,000 to 850,000 distinct CDR3 sequences, 25% to 35% of them singletons. Concerning this clonotype: What it binds is not known.

The rearrangement joins TRBV27 to TRBJ1-2; D is perhaps TRBD1 (6 bases). This receptor was obtained from a human donor in good health (CMV status not recorded). Some clones in this sample may be carry-over from other donors' samples. Sequenced material: cultured CD8+ T cells from PBMCs, taken from culture after CMV antigen stimulation. CDR3: CASSLSGGGADGYTF. The CDR3 DNA follows: TGTGCCAGCAGTTTATCGGGTGGGGGGGCTGATGGCTACACCTTC.